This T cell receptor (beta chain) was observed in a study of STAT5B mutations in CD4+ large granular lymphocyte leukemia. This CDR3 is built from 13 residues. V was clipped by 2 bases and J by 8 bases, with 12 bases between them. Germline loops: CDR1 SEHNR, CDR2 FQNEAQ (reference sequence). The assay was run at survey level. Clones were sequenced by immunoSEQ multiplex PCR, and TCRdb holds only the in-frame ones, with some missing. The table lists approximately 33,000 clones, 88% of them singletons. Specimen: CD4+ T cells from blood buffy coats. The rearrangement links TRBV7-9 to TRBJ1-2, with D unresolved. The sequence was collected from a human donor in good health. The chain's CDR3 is CASSLRGRRGYTF. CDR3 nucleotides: TGTGCCAGCAGCTTAAGAGGCCGACGAGGCTACACCTTC.